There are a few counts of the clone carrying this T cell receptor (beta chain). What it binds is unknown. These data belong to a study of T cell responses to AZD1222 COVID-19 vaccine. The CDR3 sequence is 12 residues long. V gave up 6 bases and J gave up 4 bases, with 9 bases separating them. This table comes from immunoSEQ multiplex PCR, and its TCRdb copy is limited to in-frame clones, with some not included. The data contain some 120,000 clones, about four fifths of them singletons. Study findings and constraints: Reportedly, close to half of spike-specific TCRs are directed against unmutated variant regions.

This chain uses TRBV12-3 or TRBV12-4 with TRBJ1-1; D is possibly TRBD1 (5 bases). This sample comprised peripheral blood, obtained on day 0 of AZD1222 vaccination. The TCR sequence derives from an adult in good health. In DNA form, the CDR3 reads TGTGCCAGCAGGCGGGACCGCACTGAAGCTTTCTTT. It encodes CASRRDRTEAFF.